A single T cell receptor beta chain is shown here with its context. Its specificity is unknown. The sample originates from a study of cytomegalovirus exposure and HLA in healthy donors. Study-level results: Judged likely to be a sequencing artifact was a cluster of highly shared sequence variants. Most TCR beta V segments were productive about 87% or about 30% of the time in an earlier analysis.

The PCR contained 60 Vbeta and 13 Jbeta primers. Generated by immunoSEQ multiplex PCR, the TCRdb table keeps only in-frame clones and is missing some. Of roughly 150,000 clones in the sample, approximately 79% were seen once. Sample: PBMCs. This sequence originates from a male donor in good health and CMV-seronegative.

CDR3 DNA: TGTGCCAGCGCTAATCGACCCCAAGCGACAGATACGCAGTATTTT. Amino acids: CASANRPQATDTQYF. The chain is built from TRBV18 and TRBJ2-3; D is unresolved. This CDR3 comprises 15 residues. Germline loops: CDR1 KGHSH, CDR2 LQKENI. V lost 8 bases and J lost 3, with 18 bases in between.